The 26 T cell receptor beta chains in this list originate from one sample, sequenced in a study of T cell responses to AZD1222 COVID-19 vaccine (dated by TCRdb to about 2021). Reading the label with the study, this specimen's time point is: about 28 days (+/-7) after the second vaccine dose. The library was made by the immunoSEQ multiplex PCR assay. TCRdb took this table from immuneACCESS and kept in-frame rearrangements with V and J called. Such tables lack part of the clones; where checked against another copy, unresolved V genes explain under half of the gap, and the rest is unexplained. The sample table holds some 150,000 clones, of which roughly 88% were seen once. The ten most abundant clones make up about 1.8% of the sample. The input for sequencing was peripheral blood, taken 28 days after the second AZD1222 dose. Receptor source: an adult who received the AZD1222 COVID-19 vaccine.

The V call is TRBV27, the J call TRBJ2-7; 8 bases match TRBD1. V gave up 5 bases and J gave up 7 bases; unmatched junction bases: 13. The germline gives CDR1 MNHEY, CDR2 SMNVEV (reference sequence). CDR3 length equals 15 residues. In DNA form, the CDR3 reads TGTGCCAGCAGTCCCCCGGACAGGGACGGCGGGGAGCAGTACTTC. This encodes CASSPPDRDGGEQYF.

The chain combines TRBV29-1 with TRBJ2-2; TRBD1 aligns across 7 bases. The germline gives CDR1 SQVTM, CDR2 ANQGSEA. J was trimmed by 3 bases and V by 7 bases; bases with no gene match: 2. The CDR3 is 12 amino acids. The CDR3 DNA sequence: TGCAGCGGAGGGGGCTACACCGGGGAGCTGTTTTTT. Translating it yields CSGGGYTGELFF.

Points on this clone: Distinct nucleotide sequences in the sample also encode this CDR3. The V and J genes are TRBV5-6 and TRBJ2-7; possible D gene TRBD1, 6 bases. The CDR3 consists of 13 residues. V gave up 4 bases and J gave up 1 base, with 9 bases separating them. Germline assignment: CDR1 SGHDT and CDR2 YYEEEE. The chain's CDR3 is CASSLGQSYEQYF. Here the CDR3 DNA reads TGTGCCAGCAGCCTCGGACAGTCCTACGAGCAGTACTTC.

V usage is TRBV6-1 and J usage is TRBJ1-1; no clear D. Germline CDR1 reads MNHNS; CDR2 reads SASEGT. Trimming removed 0 bases from V and 0 bases from J, with 2 bases in between. The length of the CDR3 is 13 residues. The CDR3 sequence is CASSEALNTEAFF. CDR3 nucleotide sequence: TGTGCCAGCAGTGAAGCCCTGAACACTGAAGCTTTCTTT.

This sequence joins TRBV2 and TRBJ1-6; D is uncertain. V gave up 5 bases and J gave up 5 bases, with 10 bases separating them. The CDR3 loop spans 14 amino acids. In germline, CDR1 is SNHLY, CDR2 FYNNEI. CDR3: CASSRTKDNSPLHF. The CDR3 DNA is TGTGCCAGCAGTCGGACGAAGGATAATTCACCCCTCCACTTT.

The chain has TRBV5-1 and TRBJ2-5; 8 nucleotides agree with TRBD2. The CDR3 has 16 residues. With 2 bases clipped from V and 7 bases from J, the junction kept 13 bases outside the gene matches. Per germline, CDR1 SGHRS and CDR2 YFSETQ. The DNA of the CDR3 is TGCGCCAGCAGCTTACTAGCGGACCCGGGGGAAGGGACCCAGTACTTC. Its translation is CASSLLADPGEGTQYF. The full variable domain, with the rest looked up from reference TRBV5-1 and TRBJ2-5, is KAGVTQTPRYLIKTRGQQVTLSCSPISGHRSVSWYQQTPGQGLQFLFEYFSETQRNKGNFPGRFSGRQFSNSRSEMNVSTLELGDSALYLCASSLLADPGEGTQYFGPGTRLLVL.

The chain couples TRBV19 to TRBJ2-1, with D possibly TRBD1 on 6 matching bases. Germline V CDR1 and CDR2: LNHDA, SQIVND (reference sequence). CDR3 size: 12 residues. V lost 4 bases and J lost 8, with 9 bases in between. CDR3 nucleotide sequence: TGTGCCAGTAGTAATTCAGGGGATGAGCAGTTCTTC. Encoded protein: CASSNSGDEQFF.

The rearrangement uses TRBV5-1 and TRBJ1-2, with D hard to call. The CDR3 is 12 amino acids. Trimming shortened V by 1 base and J by 6 bases, and 7 bases separated the two germline ends. Looked up from germline, CDR1 is SGHRS and CDR2 is YFSETQ. The CDR3 DNA is TGCGCCAGCAGCTTGTCCGGGAATGGCTACACCTTC. The encoded protein is CASSLSGNGYTF. The full variable domain, its missing parts supplied by reference TRBV5-1 and TRBJ1-2, is KAGVTQTPRYLIKTRGQQVTLSCSPISGHRSVSWYQQTPGQGLQFLFEYFSETQRNKGNFPGRFSGRQFSNSRSEMNVSTLELGDSALYLCASSLSGNGYTFGSGTRLTVV.

This sequence joins TRBV11-3 and TRBJ2-1; D not resolved. CDR3 size: 11 residues. V was clipped by 5 bases and J by 7 bases, with 6 bases between them. Looked up from germline, CDR1 is SGHNT and CDR2 is YENEEA. The CDR3 protein is CASSRGNEQFF. CDR3 DNA sequence: TGTGCCAGCAGCCGAGGAAATGAGCAGTTCTTC.

The chain uses TRBV4-1 and TRBJ2-4; D is tentatively TRBD1 or TRBD2 (5 bases each). CDR1 is MGHRA, CDR2 YSYEKL, per germline. The CDR3 sequence is 15 residues long. V was pared by 1 base and J by 1 base, with 8 bases between. The CDR3 loop reads CASSQGDVAKNIQYF. The CDR3 bases are TGCGCCAGCAGCCAAGGGGACGTGGCCAAAAACATTCAGTACTTC.

This clone was seen only once. The rearrangement joins TRBV19 to TRBJ2-7; D remains unclear. The CDR3 extends over 15 amino acids. Germline V gene lookup returns CDR1 LNHDA and CDR2 SQIVND (reference sequence). V was shortened by 2 bases and J by 2 bases, with 13 bases between the two germline ends. CDR3: CASSIRAGAAYEQYF. For the CDR3, the DNA is TGTGCCAGTAGTATAAGGGCAGGAGCCGCCTACGAGCAGTACTTC.

This chain links TRBV4-2 with TRBJ2-5, with 7 bases lining up with TRBD2. V lost 4 bases to trimming and J lost 2 bases; unmatched junction nucleotides: 7. The CDR3 is made up of 15 amino acids. Germline loops: CDR1 LGHNA, CDR2 YNFKEQ. DNA for the CDR3: TGTGCCAGCAGCCCCGGGGGGACCGTTCAAGAGACCCAGTACTTC. Translating it yields CASSPGGTVQETQYF.

This chain connects TRBV2 to TRBJ2-7; D might be TRBD1 (6 bases). This CDR3 has 14 residues. The V and J ends lost 5 bases and 2 bases respectively, with 13 bases between them. Germline assignment: CDR1 SNHLY and CDR2 FYNNEI. The CDR3 sequence is CASSRQAGPYEQYF. DNA of the CDR3: TGTGCCAGCAGTCGACAGGCGGGTCCCTACGAGCAGTACTTC.

CDR3 loop: CASSSGGLDWGRSFF. The CDR3 DNA reads TGTGCCAGCAGCTCGGGAGGCCTGGACTGGGGAAGATCTTTCTTT. The V and J genes are TRBV11-2 and TRBJ1-1; D gene unclear. The CDR3 is 15 amino acids. V was pared by 4 bases and J by 12 bases, with 24 bases between. Germline CDR1 SGHAT, CDR2 FQNNGV.

The chain uses TRBV29-1 and TRBJ2-1, with D perhaps matching TRBD2 (6 bases). V lost 7 bases and J lost 6, with 16 bases in between. This CDR3 is built from 13 residues. Germline loops: CDR1 SQVTM, CDR2 ANQGSEA. In DNA form, the CDR3 reads TGCAGCGCCCTCGGGGGACGGTTCAATGAGCAGTTCTTC. Protein: CSALGGRFNEQFF.

The rearrangement joins TRBV19 to TRBJ2-5, with 7 bases aligning to TRBD1. V dropped 5 bases and J dropped 3; count of bases not matched to a gene: 6. CDR1 LNHDA and CDR2 SQIVND come from the germline V gene (reference sequence). The CDR3 length is 14 residues. The chain's CDR3 is CASSLRQGKETQYF. The CDR3 region has the DNA TGTGCCAGTAGTCTCCGACAGGGAAAAGAGACCCAGTACTTC.

The V call is TRBV25-1, the J call TRBJ2-2; a possible D gene is TRBD2 (6 bases). Germline values: CDR1 MGHDK, CDR2 SYGVNS. The CDR3 covers 14 residues. With 1 base removed from V and 4 bases from J, the gap between germline ends came to 7 bases. The CDR3 loop reads CASSEWGVTGELFF. In DNA, the CDR3 is TGTGCCAGCAGTGAATGGGGGGTCACCGGGGAGCTGTTTTTT. Using reference TRBV25-1 and TRBJ2-2 for the parts outside the CDR3, the full variable domain is EADIYQTPRYLVIGTGKKITLECSQTMGHDKMYWYQQDPGMELHLIHYSYGVNSTEKGDLSSESTVSRIRTEHFPLTLESARPSHTSQYLCASSEWGVTGELFFGEGSRLTVL.

The genes are TRBV5-4 and TRBJ1-3; unclear D gene. V was shortened by 5 bases and J by 0 bases, with 9 bases between the two germline ends. The CDR3 spans 14 residues. Germline V gene data show CDR1 as SGHNT and CDR2 as YYREEE (reference sequence). The CDR3 DNA follows: TGTGCCAGCAGGCTCGGAGACTCTGGAAACACCATATATTTT. Protein product: CASRLGDSGNTIYF.

The chain carries TRBV15 and TRBJ2-1; D unclear. Germline CDR1 and CDR2: LNHNV and YYDKDF (reference sequence). The V and J ends lost 4 bases and 10 bases respectively, with 8 bases between them. The CDR3 is made up of 11 amino acids. For the CDR3, the DNA is TGTGCCACCAGCACCCCCGAGGAGCAGTTCTTC. Its translation is CATSTPEEQFF.

The rearrangement links TRBV7-2 to TRBJ1-6; D might be TRBD1 (6 bases). The CDR3 totals 17 residues. Trimming removed 1 base at V and 5 bases at J, with 15 bases between. Germline lookup yields CDR1 SGHTA and CDR2 FQGNSA. This chain's CDR3 is CASSLETGQRHNSPLHF. The CDR3 DNA sequence: TGTGCCAGCAGCTTAGAGACGGGACAAAGGCATAATTCACCCCTCCACTTT.

CDR3 sequence (DNA): TGTGCCAGCAGCCCAACTACAGACTATGGCTACACCTTC. Protein sequence: CASSPTTDYGYTF. The chain recombines TRBV11-2 with TRBJ1-2; D remains ambiguous. Germline lookup yields CDR1 SGHAT and CDR2 FQNNGV. With 5 bases removed from V and 3 bases from J, the gap between germline ends came to 10 bases. The CDR3 loop spans 13 amino acids.

This chain connects TRBV10-3 to TRBJ1-1; D is perhaps TRBD1 (5 bases). V lost 4 bases to trimming and J lost 3 bases, with 6 bases between them. The CDR3 extends over 12 amino acids. CDR1 is ENHRY, CDR2 SYGVKD, per germline. The CDR3 nucleotides are TGTGCCATCAGTGGAGGGGACACTGAAGCTTTCTTT. Protein sequence: CAISGGDTEAFF.

This chain joins TRBV5-1 and TRBJ2-3; D is uncertain. The CDR3 has 14 residues. V was shortened by 0 bases and J by 4 bases, with 9 bases between the two germline ends. Germline V gene sequence: CDR1 SGHRS, CDR2 YFSETQ. CDR3 DNA sequence: TGCGCCAGCAGCTTGGCCGCGGCGGCAGATACGCAGTATTTT. It yields the protein CASSLAAAADTQYF.

The V call is TRBV2, the J call TRBJ1-2; TRBD1 aligns across 8 bases. J gave up 2 bases and V 6 bases, and 8 bases lay outside the gene matches. This CDR3 spans 15 amino acids. Looked up from germline, CDR1 is SNHLY and CDR2 is FYNNEI. This CDR3 is CASSAQGALNYGYTF. As DNA, the CDR3 is TGTGCCAGCAGCGCCCAGGGGGCCCTCAACTATGGCTACACCTTC.

The chain recombines TRBV27 with TRBJ1-4, with D maybe TRBD1 (5 bases). V lost 1 base, J lost 1 base, and 13 bases lay in between. Germline CDR1 and CDR2: MNHEY and SMNVEV (reference sequence). The CDR3 length is 17 residues. CDR3 sequence: CASSLFPGRGTNEKLFF. Here the CDR3 DNA reads TGTGCCAGCAGTTTATTTCCGGGAAGGGGAACTAATGAAAAACTGTTTTTT.

This chain links TRBV6-5 with TRBJ2-3; D possibly corresponds to TRBD2 (6 bases). CDR1 MNHEY and CDR2 SVGAGI come from the germline V gene. The V end was cut by 6 bases, the J end by 6 bases, with 19 bases between. The CDR3 has 15 residues. Here the CDR3 DNA reads TGTGCCAGCAGCGGGGCGGCATCGGGGGACGATACGCAGTATTTT. Translating it yields CASSGAASGDDTQYF.